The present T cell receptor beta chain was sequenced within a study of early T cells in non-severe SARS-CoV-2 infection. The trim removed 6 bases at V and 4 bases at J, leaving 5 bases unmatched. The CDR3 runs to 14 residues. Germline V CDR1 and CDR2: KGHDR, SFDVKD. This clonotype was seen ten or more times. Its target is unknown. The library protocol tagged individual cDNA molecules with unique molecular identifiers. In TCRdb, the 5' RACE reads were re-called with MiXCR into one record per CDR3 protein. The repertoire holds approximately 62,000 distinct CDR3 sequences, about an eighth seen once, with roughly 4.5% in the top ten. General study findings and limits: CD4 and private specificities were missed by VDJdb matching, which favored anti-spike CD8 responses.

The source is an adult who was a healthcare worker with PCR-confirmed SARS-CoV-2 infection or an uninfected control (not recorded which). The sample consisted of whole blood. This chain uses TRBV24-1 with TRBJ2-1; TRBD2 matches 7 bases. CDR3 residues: CATSYAGVYNEQFF. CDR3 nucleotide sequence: TGTGCCACCAGTTACGCGGGAGTTTACAATGAGCAGTTCTTC.